The 2 T cell receptor beta chains below were found in one sample sequenced in a study of T cells in localized non-small cell lung cancer. The table came from immunoSEQ multiplex PCR; TCRdb's copy has only in-frame clones and leaves some out. The repertoire holds about 70,000 clones, with roughly nine tenths as singletons. This sample comprised peripheral blood, obtained before any cancer treatment. These TCRs come from a male donor older than 55 with stage III squamous cell lung carcinoma.

This chain uses TRBV6-5 with TRBJ2-1; D unclear. In germline, CDR1 is MNHEY, CDR2 SVGAGI. V lost 7 bases and J 7 bases, leaving 11 bases between the germline ends. The CDR3 is 12 residues long. CDR3 bases: TGTGCCAGCATCATCGCAATGAATGAGCAGTTCTTC. This sequence encodes CASIIAMNEQFF.

The V and J genes are TRBV4-1 and TRBJ1-1; possibly TRBD1 for D (6 bases). Germline V CDR1 and CDR2: MGHRA, YSYEKL. Trimming took 3 bases from V and 4 from J, leaving 12 bases between them. The CDR3 has 14 residues. The chain's CDR3 is CASSHPGQTTEAFF. The CDR3 bases are TGCGCCAGCAGCCATCCTGGACAGACCACTGAAGCTTTCTTT.